The clone carrying this T cell receptor beta chain has at least ten counts. This specimen belongs to a study of T cells of healthy individuals. MiXCR was run by TCRdb on the 5' RACE reads, yielding one entry per CDR3 protein. In the table there are more than 60,000 distinct CDR3 sequences, about 17% of which are singletons. The CDR3 consists of 12 residues. The V end was cut by 10 bases, the J end by 0 bases, with 9 bases between. CDR1 is SEHNR and CDR2 is FQNEAQ in the germline V gene (reference sequence). This sequence joins TRBV7-9 and TRBJ1-1; D gene uncertain. The receptor was isolated from a human donor in good health. The CDR3 DNA follows: TGTGCCACTTCTAACATGAACACTGAAGCTTTCTTT. This codes for CATSNMNTEAFF.